The present entry profiles one T cell receptor (beta chain) with its context. Its matching antigen is unknown. The protocol was immunoSEQ multiplex PCR, while the TCRdb copy is restricted to in-frame clones and leaves out a portion. Altogether over 350,000 clones are present, 88% being singletons, with the ten largest covering about 3.6%. V lost 6 bases to trimming and J lost 2 bases; unmatched junction nucleotides: 6. Germline CDR1 is SQVTM and CDR2 is ANQGSEA. The CDR3 totals 16 residues. This sample was included in a study of Ad26.COV2.S vaccination and SARS-CoV-2 variants. Points from the study as a whole: Post-vaccination breadth of spike-specific CD8+ and CD4+ T cell responses was reportedly substantial. Using TCR breadth and depth analyses may have led to underestimated total T cell responses.

Treatment reported: 15 to 20 received Ad26.COV2.S at low or high dose, single or two shots; about 5 received placebo; per-sample allocation not given. The samples were gathered on day 63 after the first injection of vaccine or placebo. The donor's status was that of an adult aged 18-55 years in Boston. Built on an Ad26 vector, the vaccine expressed Wuhan-strain SARS-CoV-2 spike. The rearrangement links TRBV29-1 to TRBJ2-6, with 11 positions matching TRBD1. The source of this sequence is a person between 18 and 65 years old who received the Ad26.COV2.S COVID-19 vaccine or a placebo. Specimen: peripheral blood, collected in a trial of Ad26.COV2.S vaccine versus placebo. The CDR3: CSVGDRGYTGANVLTF. Written as DNA, the CDR3 is TGCAGCGTCGGGGACAGGGGGTATACTGGGGCCAACGTCCTGACTTTC. Filled out from reference TRBV29-1 and TRBJ2-6, the complete variable domain reads SAVISQKPSRDICQRGTSLTIQCQVDSQVTMMFWYRQQPGQSLTLIATANQGSEATYESGFVIDKFPISRPNLTFSTLTVSNMSPEDSSIYLCSVGDRGYTGANVLTFGAGSRLTVL.